Sequencing of this T cell receptor beta chain was carried out in a study of blood T cell repertoires in COVID-19. Produced via immunoSEQ multiplex PCR; TCRdb's table is partial and in-frame only. The sample includes approximately 30,000 clones, approximately 81% of them seen just once. The V gene lost 4 bases and the J gene lost 1 base, with 11 bases spanning the gap. In germline, CDR1 is SGHRS, CDR2 YFSETQ. This CDR3 contains 14 residues. This rearrangement joins TRBV5-1 to TRBJ1-1, with D possibly matching TRBD1 (5 bases). The clonotype was recovered from a man between 50 and 59 years old with active or convalescent COVID-19. Source material: peripheral blood. CDR3 residues: CASSTRQPNTEAFF. Written as DNA, the CDR3 is TGCGCCAGCAGCACCAGACAGCCGAACACTGAAGCTTTCTTT.